The sequence of this TCR beta chain was determined in a study of blood T cell repertoires in COVID-19. Authors' methods: Nucleated cell counts were estimated from reference gene primer amplification. Data came from immunoSEQ multiplex PCR; TCRdb stores just in-frame clones and leaves some out. The D gene and trimming were derived from the DNA, and the V and J assignments and clone size from that table. The table lists around 370,000 clones, more than 70% of them singletons. Residents of under 25 US areas, aged about 18 to 89 years, made up the participants. The TCR was taken from a young woman who had recovered from COVID-19. Source material: PBMCs or T cells enriched from blood (not recorded which).

Here the CDR3 DNA reads TGCAGCGTTGAGCCCGGGTTCGCGGGGGGCTACACCTTC. The encoded protein is CSVEPGFAGGYTF. V usage is TRBV29-1 and J usage is TRBJ1-2, with D uncertain. V was cut by 3 bases and J by 8 bases, with 16 bases left in between. The CDR3 extends over 13 amino acids. The germline V gene encodes CDR1 SQVTM and CDR2 ANQGSEA. Looking up the rest from reference TRBV29-1 and TRBJ1-2 gives the full variable domain: SAVISQKPSRDICQRGTSLTIQCQVDSQVTMMFWYRQQPGQSLTLIATANQGSEATYESGFVIDKFPISRPNLTFSTLTVSNMSPEDSSIYLCSVEPGFAGGYTFGSGTRLTVV.